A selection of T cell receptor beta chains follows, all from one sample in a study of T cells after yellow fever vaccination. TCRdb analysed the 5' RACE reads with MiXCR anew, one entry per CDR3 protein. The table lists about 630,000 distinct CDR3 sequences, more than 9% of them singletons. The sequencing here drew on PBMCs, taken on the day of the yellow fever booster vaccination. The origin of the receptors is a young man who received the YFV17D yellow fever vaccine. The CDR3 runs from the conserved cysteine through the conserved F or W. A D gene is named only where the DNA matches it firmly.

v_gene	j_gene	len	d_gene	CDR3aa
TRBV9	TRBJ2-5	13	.	CASSVRSEETQYF
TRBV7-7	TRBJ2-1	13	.	CASSLDSDGEQFF
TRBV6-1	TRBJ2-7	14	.	CATHRDEKAYEQYF
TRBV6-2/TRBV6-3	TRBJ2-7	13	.	CASLKSASYEQYF
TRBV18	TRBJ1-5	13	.	CASSPGIYQPQHF
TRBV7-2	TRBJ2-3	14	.	CASLEFARTNTQYF
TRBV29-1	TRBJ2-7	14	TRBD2	CSVVEGGVLDEQYF
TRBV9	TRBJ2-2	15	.	CASSVAPTGTGELFF
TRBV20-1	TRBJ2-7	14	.	CSARVSAAGYEQYF
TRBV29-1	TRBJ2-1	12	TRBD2	CSDRLAGDEQFF
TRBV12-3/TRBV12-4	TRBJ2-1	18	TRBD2	CASTLKRTSGSGRNEQFF
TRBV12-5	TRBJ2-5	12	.	CASLGGAETQYF
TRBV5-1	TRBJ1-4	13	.	CASSRQPNEKLFF
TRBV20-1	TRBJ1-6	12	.	CSADSPNSPLHF
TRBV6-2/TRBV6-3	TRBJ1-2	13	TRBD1	CASSTRDSYGYTF
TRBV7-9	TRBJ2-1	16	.	CASSSGGGTASNEQFF
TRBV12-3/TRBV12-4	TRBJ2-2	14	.	CASTPGDRTGELFF
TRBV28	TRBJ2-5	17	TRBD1	CASSFRNGPDRGETQYF
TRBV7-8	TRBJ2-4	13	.	CASSLGAQNIQYF
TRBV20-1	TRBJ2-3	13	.	CSAREGAVDTQYF
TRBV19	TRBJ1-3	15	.	CASRTWGSSGNTIYF
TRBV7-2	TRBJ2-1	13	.	CASTQAVHPQQFF
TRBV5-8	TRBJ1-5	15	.	CASSPEAIWGQPQHF